One sample yielded the 13 T cell receptor beta chains listed below, sequenced in a study of HIV-infected children after antiretroviral therapy interruption. As to treatment: PENTA 11 planned treatment interruption arm or continuous ART arm. The TCR library was built from RNA with a 3' RACE protocol and unique molecular identifiers. TCRdb reprocessed the 3' RACE reads with MiXCR, giving one entry per CDR3 protein. The data hold some 90,000 distinct CDR3 sequences, with approximately 6.9% observed a single time. Sample: CD45RA+ CD4+ T cells from PBMCs, pooled from several time points, taken from a donor given antiretroviral therapy, either interrupted or continuous. The subset is: naive CD4+ CD45RA+ CD45RO- T cells. These receptors all come from a pool of human donors with HIV.

This chain uses TRBV6-2 or TRBV6-3 with TRBJ2-1, with D perhaps being TRBD1 or TRBD2 (5 bases each). From germline, CDR1 is MNHEY and CDR2 SVGEGT. The germline V and J ends were trimmed by 4 bases and 0 bases, with 13 bases remaining between them. This CDR3 comprises 16 residues. The CDR3 sequence is CASSSPRGTSYNEQFF. CDR3 bases: TGTGCCAGCAGTTCACCCCGGGGCACCTCCTACAATGAGCAGTTCTTC.

This clonotype showed up many times. CDR3 DNA sequence: TGTGCCTGGTCCCACGGGCGGCGGGATCAGCCCCAGCATTTT. Amino acid sequence: CAWSHGRRDQPQHF. The J gene is TRBJ1-5, the V gene TRBV30, with D uncertain. This CDR3 is built from 14 residues. CDR1 is GTSNPN, CDR2 SVGIG, per germline (reference sequence). The V end lost 5 bases, the J end lost 5 bases, and 16 bases lay between the germline ends.

This clonotype was counted only a few times. The CDR3, as DNA: TGTGCCAGCAGTAGCCGGGACAGGGGGCGGGGGACTGAAGCTTTCTTT. As protein: CASSSRDRGRGTEAFF. The chain uses TRBV2 and TRBJ1-1; 12 bases line up with TRBD1. The length of the CDR3 is 16 residues. With V trimmed by 5 bases and J by 5 bases, 9 bases remained unmatched. Germline-derived CDR1 and CDR2 are SNHLY and FYNNEI.

This clonotype was picked up many times. V gene TRBV7-8 combines with J gene TRBJ1-5, with 8 bases aligning to TRBD1. Per the germline V gene, CDR1 is SGHVS and CDR2 is FQNEAQ. The CDR3 covers 16 residues. Trimming took 2 bases from V and 6 from J; bases not matched to a gene: 9. Written as DNA, the CDR3 is TGTGCCAGCAGCTTAAGTCAGGGACAGGTCCGTCAGCCCCAGCATTTT. It encodes CASSLSQGQVRQPQHF.

This clonotype came up many times. The V gene is TRBV10-3, the J gene TRBJ2-7; TRBD1 matches 9 bases. Germline CDR1 ENHRY, CDR2 SYGVKD. J was trimmed by 6 bases and V by 4 bases; bases with no gene match: 13. This CDR3 spans 16 amino acids. CDR3 protein: CAISVSRGDRVPEQYF. The CDR3 bases are TGTGCCATCAGTGTTTCCCGGGGGGACAGGGTCCCCGAGCAGTACTTC.

This clonotype was observed a few times. The V gene is TRBV5-4, the J gene TRBJ1-4; 8 nucleotides align to TRBD1. Germline assignment: CDR1 SGHNT and CDR2 YYREEE (reference sequence). V shed 4 bases, J shed 8 bases, and the junction held 7 bases outside the gene matches. This CDR3 is built from 14 residues. CDR3 residues: CASSPDRGREKLFF. DNA of the CDR3: TGTGCCAGCAGCCCCGACAGGGGCAGGGAAAAACTGTTTTTT.

The table lists this clonotype with many counts. The chain has TRBV5-5 and TRBJ2-7; D unclear. Germline CDR1 is SGHKS and CDR2 is YYEKEE (reference sequence). This CDR3 has 16 amino acids. V lost 0 bases and J lost 0, with 13 bases in between. This chain's CDR3 is CASSLGPTDHSYEQYF. CDR3 nucleotides: TGTGCCAGCAGCTTGGGTCCGACGGACCACTCCTACGAGCAGTACTTC.

This clonotype has a count of ten or more. The chain is built from TRBV7-8 and TRBJ1-2; D not resolved. This CDR3 contains 13 residues. The germline V gene encodes CDR1 SGHVS and CDR2 FQNEAQ. V was shortened by 1 base and J by 4 bases, with 7 bases between the two germline ends. CDR3 region: CASSLVSTYGYTF. As DNA, the CDR3 is TGTGCCAGCAGCTTAGTATCCACCTATGGCTACACCTTC.

This clonotype showed up many times. The gene calls are TRBV9 and TRBJ2-1, with TRBD2 matching over 8 bases. V shed 0 bases, J shed 4 bases, and the junction held 3 bases outside the gene matches. CDR3 length: 15 residues. Per the germline V gene, CDR1 is SGDLS and CDR2 is YYNGEE. CDR3: CASSVGSGAYNEQFF. As DNA, the CDR3 is TGTGCCAGCAGCGTAGGTAGCGGGGCTTACAATGAGCAGTTCTTC.

This clonotype was detected ten times or more. This chain connects TRBV20-1 to TRBJ2-5; 8 bases map to TRBD2. Germline CDR1 DFQATT, CDR2 SNEGSKA (reference sequence). V lost 2 bases to trimming and J lost 7 bases; unmatched junction nucleotides: 3. The CDR3 runs to 12 residues. The CDR3 region has the DNA TGCAGTGCTAGAAAGAGCGGGGGGACCCAGTACTTC. Its translation: CSARKSGGTQYF.

The gene calls are TRBV12-3 or TRBV12-4 and TRBJ2-7, with D maybe TRBD1 (6 bases). V was trimmed by 1 base and J by 2 bases, leaving 12 bases between them. The CDR3 sequence is 15 residues long. The CDR3 sequence is CASSLVSGQPYEQYF. The CDR3 nucleotides are TGTGCCAGCAGTTTAGTCAGCGGACAGCCCTACGAGCAGTACTTC.

This clonotype showed up just a few times. J is TRBJ2-7 and V is TRBV27, with D unclear. Germline CDR1 and CDR2: MNHEY and SMNVEV (reference sequence). The CDR3 is made up of 15 amino acids. V lost 0 bases and J lost 2, with 11 bases in between. The chain's CDR3 is CASSLSSAGAYEQYF. The CDR3 DNA reads as TGTGCCAGCAGTTTATCGTCGGCAGGTGCCTACGAGCAGTACTTC.

This clonotype was counted at least ten times. The chain links TRBV20-1 to TRBJ1-5; possible D gene TRBD1, 5 bases. CDR3 length: 11 residues. V was pared by 4 bases and J by 11 bases, with 12 bases between. The germline V gene encodes CDR1 DFQATT and CDR2 SNEGSKA (reference sequence). Here the CDR3 DNA reads TGCAGTGCTATTCGGTCGGACACCCAGCATTTT. It specifies CSAIRSDTQHF.